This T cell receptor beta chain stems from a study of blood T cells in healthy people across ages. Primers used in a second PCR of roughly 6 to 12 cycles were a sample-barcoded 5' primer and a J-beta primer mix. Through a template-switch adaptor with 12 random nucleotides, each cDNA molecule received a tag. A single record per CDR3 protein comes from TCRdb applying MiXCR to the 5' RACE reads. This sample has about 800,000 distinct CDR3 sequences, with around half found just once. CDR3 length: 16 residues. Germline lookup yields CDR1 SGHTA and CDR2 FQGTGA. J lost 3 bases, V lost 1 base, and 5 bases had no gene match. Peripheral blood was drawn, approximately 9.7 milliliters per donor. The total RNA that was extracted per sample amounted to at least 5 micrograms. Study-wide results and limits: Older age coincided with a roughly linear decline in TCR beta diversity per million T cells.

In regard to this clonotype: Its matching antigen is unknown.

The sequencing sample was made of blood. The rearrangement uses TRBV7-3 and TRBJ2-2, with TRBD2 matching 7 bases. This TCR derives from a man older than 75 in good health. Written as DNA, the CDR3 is TGTGCCAGCAGCTTAAATCCCGCGGGAGACACCGGGGAGCTGTTTTTT. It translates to CASSLNPAGDTGELFF.